The table lists the clone carrying this T cell receptor (beta chain) with a few counts. This CDR3 region has 11 residues. The germline CDR1 and CDR2 sequences are SGHRS and YFSETQ. With 1 base removed from V and 10 bases from J, the gap between germline ends came to 6 bases. The data stem from a study of blood T cell repertoires in COVID-19. Study context: Sites across the United States, Italy and Spain contributed samples from acute and convalescent COVID-19. Sample material is recorded as cDNA or gDNA derived from T cells, B-cell-depleted T cells, or PBMCs.

Data came from immunoSEQ multiplex PCR; TCRdb stores just in-frame clones and leaves some out. The repertoire includes 250,000 to 350,000 clones, about nine tenths of them detected once, and over 9.5% sits in the top ten. This sequence was found in a woman aged 18 to 35 who had recovered from COVID-19. J is TRBJ2-1 and V is TRBV5-1; no clear D gene. The specimen was PBMCs or T cells enriched from blood (not recorded which). The CDR3 DNA follows: TGCGCCAGCAGCTTGAACTGGGAGCAGTTCTTC. This encodes CASSLNWEQFF.